Listed here are 14 T cell receptor beta chains from one sample, sequenced in a study of blood T cell repertoires in COVID-19 (TCRdb year 2020). The library was built by means of the immunoSEQ multiplex PCR assay. TCRdb obtained this table from immuneACCESS and retained in-frame rearrangements with V and J assigned. These tables miss some clones; where compared with another copy, unresolved V genes account for less than half of the shortfall, and the remainder is unexplained. A total of about 120,000 clones appear in this sample, about 88% of them only once. Of the sample, roughly 1.2% falls within the top ten clones. Sequenced input: peripheral blood. Every receptor here comes from a woman at least 80 years old with acute or convalescent COVID-19.

The J gene is TRBJ1-2, the V gene TRBV7-9; 10 nucleotides match TRBD1. V was pared by 5 bases and J by 7 bases, with 10 bases of the junction left unmatched. CDR1 is SEHNR and CDR2 is FQNEAQ in the germline V gene (reference sequence). The CDR3 is 15 residues long. CDR3 in amino acids: CASSLVDRGPRGYTF. The CDR3 region has the DNA TGTGCCAGCAGCCTAGTTGACAGGGGGCCTCGTGGCTACACCTTC.

J is TRBJ2-7 and V is TRBV28, with 7 bases aligning to TRBD2. Per germline, CDR1 MDHEN and CDR2 SYDVKM. V trimming: 2 bases; J trimming: 0 bases; junction bases outside the gene matches: 4. The CDR3 runs 15 residues. CDR3 sequence: CASSLAGASSYEQYF. As DNA, the CDR3 is TGTGCCAGCAGTTTAGCGGGAGCTAGCTCCTACGAGCAGTACTTC.

V is TRBV7-3 and J is TRBJ2-5; 7 bases are a match to TRBD1. The V segment lost 3 bases and the J segment 5 bases; nucleotides outside the gene matches: 9. From germline, CDR1 is SGHTA and CDR2 FQGTGA. This CDR3 contains 15 residues. CDR3 nucleotides: TGTGCCAGCAGCTTCGGGACAGTCGAGGGGGAGACCCAGTACTTC. It yields the protein CASSFGTVEGETQYF.

The chain couples TRBV7-2 to TRBJ2-1, with D perhaps TRBD2 (6 bases). With 1 base removed from V and 6 bases from J, the gap between germline ends came to 13 bases. CDR1 and CDR2 from the germline V gene are SGHTA and FQGNSA. This CDR3 is built from 15 residues. The CDR3 here is CASSLVGSFSNEQFF. CDR3 sequence (DNA): TGTGCCAGCAGCTTAGTCGGGAGCTTTAGCAATGAGCAGTTCTTC.

The CDR3 loop is CASSFGEANQPQHF. CDR3 nucleotide sequence: TGTGCCAGCAGCTTCGGGGAAGCGAATCAGCCCCAGCATTTT. This chain joins TRBV7-2 and TRBJ1-5; D remains ambiguous. The germline gives CDR1 SGHTA, CDR2 FQGNSA. The CDR3 totals 14 residues. The V gene lost 3 bases and the J gene lost 4 bases, with 10 bases spanning the gap.

This chain connects TRBV2 to TRBJ1-1, with TRBD1 identical over 10 bases. Germline values: CDR1 SNHLY, CDR2 FYNNEI. V shed 5 bases and J 2 bases; nucleotides not matched to a gene: 2. This CDR3 has 14 residues. The CDR3 loop reads CASSRDRGNTEAFF. The CDR3 nucleotides read TGTGCCAGCAGTAGGGACAGGGGAAACACTGAAGCTTTCTTT.

J is TRBJ2-2 and V is TRBV11-3, with D perhaps TRBD2 (5 bases). The germline V gene has CDR1 SGHNT and CDR2 YENEEA. V was shortened by 5 bases and J by 6 bases, with 10 bases between the two germline ends. The CDR3 covers 13 residues. The CDR3 region has the DNA TGTGCCAGCAGCCCCATTAGCGCCGGGGAGCTGTTTTTT. Translation gives CASSPISAGELFF.

The chain carries TRBV7-8 and TRBJ2-7; TRBD2 matches 7 bases. The V and J ends lost 5 bases and 4 bases, in that order; junction bases with no gene match: 14. From germline, CDR1 is SGHVS and CDR2 FQNEAQ. The CDR3 is 16 residues long. The CDR3 spells CASSGGVAGEPYEQYF. In DNA form, the CDR3 reads TGTGCCAGCAGCGGAGGGGTCGCGGGAGAGCCTTACGAGCAGTACTTC.

The chain combines TRBV11-1 with TRBJ2-7, with 9 bases aligning to TRBD1. The CDR3 length is 15 residues. From germline, CDR1 is SGHAT and CDR2 FQDESV (reference sequence). V shed 3 bases and J 3 bases; nucleotides not matched to a gene: 6. Here the CDR3 DNA reads TGTGCCAGCAGCTTCGCCGGGACAGGGCACTACGAGCAGTACTTC. This codes for CASSFAGTGHYEQYF.

The chain recombines TRBV29-1 with TRBJ1-1; maybe TRBD1 (6 bases). This CDR3 contains 15 residues. Germline CDR1 SQVTM, CDR2 ANQGSEA. Deletions cut 3 bases from V and 0 bases from J, with 14 bases between. CDR3 region: CSVDRGLGLNTEAFF. CDR3 nucleotide sequence: TGCAGCGTTGACAGGGGCCTCGGATTGAACACTGAAGCTTTCTTT.

This chain connects TRBV5-1 to TRBJ2-2, with 7 bases lining up with TRBD1. The CDR3 spans 15 residues. The germline gives CDR1 SGHRS, CDR2 YFSETQ. The V and J ends lost 4 bases and 6 bases, in that order; junction bases with no gene match: 9. The CDR3 nucleotides are TGCGCCAGCAGCCCCGGGACAGACATCGCCGGGGAGCTGTTTTTT. Translation gives CASSPGTDIAGELFF.

The chain employs TRBV7-2 and TRBJ2-1; TRBD1 aligns across 8 bases. The J segment lost 5 bases and the V segment lost 2 bases, leaving 2 bases of the junction unmatched. Per germline, CDR1 SGHTA and CDR2 FQGNSA. The length of the CDR3 is 14 residues. The CDR3 loop reads CASSLRTGHNEQFF. The CDR3 DNA sequence: TGTGCCAGCAGCTTACGGACAGGGCACAATGAGCAGTTCTTC.

The V call is TRBV5-1, the J call TRBJ2-2; 7 bases are shared with TRBD2. The CDR3 is made up of 15 amino acids. V shed 2 bases, J shed 7 bases, and the junction held 8 bases outside the gene matches. CDR1 is SGHRS and CDR2 is YFSETQ in the germline V gene. CDR3 DNA: TGCGCCAGCAGCTTTAATAGCGGGTTAATCGGGGAGCTGTTTTTT. Translated, it gives CASSFNSGLIGELFF.

The V and J genes are TRBV5-4 and TRBJ2-7; the match to TRBD2 covers 9 bases. V was clipped by 3 bases and J by 4 bases; unmatched bases: 2. Germline values: CDR1 SGHNT, CDR2 YYREEE (reference sequence). The CDR3 runs 13 residues. CDR3 amino acids: CASSSREGYEQYF. The CDR3 DNA is TGTGCCAGCAGCTCGCGGGAGGGGTACGAGCAGTACTTC.